This T cell receptor beta chain was identified in a study of blood T cell repertoires in COVID-19 (dated by TCRdb to the early 2020s). Background for the entire study: Collaborator samples came from the United States, Italy and Spain and covered acute and convalescent phases of COVID-19. The prospective study material was composed of cDNA or gDNA derived from T cells, B-cell-depleted T cells, or PBMCs. Deeply sampled blood TCRbeta repertoires from subjects exposed to, actively infected with, or recovered from COVID-19 were included in the dataset. The repertoires were released in a freely available public database meant as a resource for research on the immune response to SARS-CoV-2. Samples were obtained from the ongoing ImmuneRACE study (first 160 participants) and from some 1,200 subjects provided by 6 global collaborators. Sample metadata almost always included a de-identified subject ID, COVID-19 status, age in years and sex. HLA class I and class II types, where available, came from metadata supplied by the sample provider rather than from assay-based typing. General conclusions and limits of the study: The amount of clinical and demographic metadata varied by source and participant and was provided uncurated.

The immunoSEQ Assay, a bias-controlled multiplex PCR, was used to amplify TCRbeta CDR3 regions from genomic DNA. On the authors' methods: The number of nucleated cells in each sample was estimated from the amplification of reference gene primers within the assay. To quantify the absolute abundance of each unique TCRbeta CDR3 rearrangement, sequence reads were collapsed and filtered. For each sample, productive Simpson clonality was calculated by taking the square root of Simpson's diversity index across productive rearrangements. The immuneACCESS repertoire file appears here via TCRdb, limited to in-frame rearrangements. These files lack a portion of the clones; in checked studies, under half of the deficit traces to unresolved V genes, and the cause of the others is not known. The V and J calls and clone size come from that table; D and trimming were worked out from the DNA. The sample table contains around 130,000 clones; only one count was recorded for 75% to 90% of them. 15% to 20% of the sample is held by the ten biggest clonotypes.

Measured from the cysteine to the phenylalanine, the CDR3 is 14 residues long. Of all the DNA, just the CDR3 is kept, 42 bases in frame from base 1. V and J are trimmed by 2 bases and 3 bases, and the gene matches miss 1 base of the junction. Taken from the germline V gene, the CDR1 and CDR2 loops are SNHLY and FYNNEI. Each collaborating institution followed its own protocols to collect whole blood in K2EDTA tubes. For TCRbeta analysis, collaborator samples were shipped as frozen whole blood, as isolated PBMCs, or as DNA extracted from either sample type. Note on this clone: It has no known antigen specificity. The record has no base qualities; no much larger clone is one base away.

The rearrangement joined TRBV2 to TRBJ1-2; the central 9 bases match TRBD1. The source is a man aged 50 to 60 with active or convalescent COVID-19. The source material was peripheral blood. CDR3 loop: CASSEWDRDYGYTF. Read as DNA, the sequence is TGTGCCAGCAGTGAATGGGACAGGGACTATGGCTACACCTTC.